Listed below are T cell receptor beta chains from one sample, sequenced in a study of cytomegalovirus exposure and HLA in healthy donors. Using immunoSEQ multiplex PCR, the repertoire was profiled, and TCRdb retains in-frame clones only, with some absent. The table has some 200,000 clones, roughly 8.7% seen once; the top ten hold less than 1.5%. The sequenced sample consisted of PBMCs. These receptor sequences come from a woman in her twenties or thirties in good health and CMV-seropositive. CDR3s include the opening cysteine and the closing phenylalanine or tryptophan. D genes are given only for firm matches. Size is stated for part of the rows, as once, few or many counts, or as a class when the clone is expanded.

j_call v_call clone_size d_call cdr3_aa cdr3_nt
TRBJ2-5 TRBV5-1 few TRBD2 CASSLLVAGGGETQYF TGCGCCAGCAGCTTGTTAGTAGCGGGAGGGGGAGAGACCCAGTACTTC
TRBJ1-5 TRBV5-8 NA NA CASSLAGFNQPQHF TGTGCCAGCAGCTTGGCGGGGTTTAATCAGCCCCAGCATTTT
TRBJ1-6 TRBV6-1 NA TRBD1 CASRDRGNSPLHF TGTGCCTCCCGGGACAGGGGTAATTCACCCCTCCACTTT
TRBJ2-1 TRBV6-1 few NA CASSQGFEGNEQFF TGTGCCAGCAGTCAGGGGTTTGAAGGTAATGAGCAGTTCTTC
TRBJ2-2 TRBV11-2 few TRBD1 CASSQQGVGVNTGELFF TGTGCCAGCAGCCAACAGGGGGTGGGGGTGAACACCGGGGAGCTGTTTTTT
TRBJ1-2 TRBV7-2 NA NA CASSLEGRGYGYTF TGTGCCAGCAGCTTAGAGGGCAGGGGCTATGGCTACACCTTC
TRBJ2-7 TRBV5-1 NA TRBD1 CASSLSGTGIDEQYF TGCGCCAGCAGCTTATCCGGGACAGGAATTGACGAGCAGTACTTC
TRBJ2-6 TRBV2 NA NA CASSEGYGANVLTF TGTGCCAGCAGTGAGGGCTATGGGGCCAACGTCCTGACTTTC
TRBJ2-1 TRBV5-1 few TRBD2 CASSLEPSGRGYNEQFF TGCGCCAGCAGCTTGGAACCTAGCGGGAGGGGTTACAATGAGCAGTTCTTC
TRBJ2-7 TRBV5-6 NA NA CASSLWRRAKSSYEQYF TGTGCCAGCAGCTTGTGGCGGCGGGCCAAATCCTCCTACGAGCAGTACTTC
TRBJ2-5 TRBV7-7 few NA CASSLDSGFQETQYF TGTGCCAGCAGCTTAGATTCCGGGTTCCAAGAGACCCAGTACTTC
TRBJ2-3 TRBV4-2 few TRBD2 CASSQALGGGRSTDTQYF TGTGCCAGCAGCCAAGCGTTGGGCGGCGGGAGGAGCACAGATACGCAGTATTTT
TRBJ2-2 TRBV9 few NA CASSVGRITGELFF TGTGCCAGCAGCGTAGGCAGGATCACCGGGGAGCTGTTTTTT
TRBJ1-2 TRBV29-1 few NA CSVADGDNYGYTF TGCAGCGTAGCGGACGGAGATAACTATGGCTACACCTTC
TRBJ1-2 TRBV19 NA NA CASSNKATRHYGYTF TGTGCCAGTAGCAACAAAGCCACCAGGCACTATGGCTACACCTTC
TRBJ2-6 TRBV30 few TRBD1 CAWSGTGSFSYGANVLTF TGTGCCTGGAGTGGGACAGGGAGTTTTTCATATGGGGCCAACGTCCTGACTTTC
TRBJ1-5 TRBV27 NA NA CASSTGLNQPQHF TGTGCCAGCAGCACAGGGTTGAATCAGCCCCAGCATTTT
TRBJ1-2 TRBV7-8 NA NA CASTTSEYRIYGYTF TGTGCCAGCACCACCTCCGAATACAGGATCTATGGCTACACCTTC
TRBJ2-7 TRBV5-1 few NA CASSLVTGRGEQYF TGCGCCAGCAGCTTGGTTACCGGGAGAGGCGAGCAGTACTTC
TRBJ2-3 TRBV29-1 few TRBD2 CSVVWMREPFTTDTQYF TGCAGCGTTGTCTGGATGCGGGAGCCATTTACTACAGATACGCAGTATTTT
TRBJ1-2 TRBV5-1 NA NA CASSLVEGGTNYGYTF TGCGCCAGCAGCTTGGTGGAGGGTGGGACTAACTATGGCTACACCTTC
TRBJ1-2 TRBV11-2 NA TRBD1 CASSLVPGQDDGYTF TGTGCCAGCAGCTTAGTTCCCGGACAGGACGATGGCTACACCTTC
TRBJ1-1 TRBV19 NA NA CASSTKGGTEAFF TGTGCCAGTAGTACTAAAGGGGGCACTGAAGCTTTCTTT
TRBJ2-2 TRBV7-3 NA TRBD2 CASSFSSGSRNGELFF TGTGCCAGCAGCTTTAGTAGCGGGAGCAGGAACGGGGAGCTGTTTTTT
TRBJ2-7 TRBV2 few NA CASTLGRVDEQYF TGTGCCAGCACCCTCGGTCGGGTAGACGAGCAGTACTTC
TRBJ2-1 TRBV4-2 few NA CASSQDKSSSDEQFF TGTGCCAGCAGCCAAGATAAAAGTAGTAGCGATGAGCAGTTCTTC
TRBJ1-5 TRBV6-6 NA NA CASSRTWEGNQPQHF TGTGCCAGCAGTCGGACATGGGAGGGCAATCAGCCCCAGCATTTT
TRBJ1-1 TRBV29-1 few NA CSVVEGRYTEAFF TGCAGCGTTGTGGAGGGGAGATACACTGAAGCTTTCTTT
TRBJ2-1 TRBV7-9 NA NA CASTRDLGFNEQFF TGTGCCAGCACCCGGGACTTAGGTTTCAATGAGCAGTTCTTC